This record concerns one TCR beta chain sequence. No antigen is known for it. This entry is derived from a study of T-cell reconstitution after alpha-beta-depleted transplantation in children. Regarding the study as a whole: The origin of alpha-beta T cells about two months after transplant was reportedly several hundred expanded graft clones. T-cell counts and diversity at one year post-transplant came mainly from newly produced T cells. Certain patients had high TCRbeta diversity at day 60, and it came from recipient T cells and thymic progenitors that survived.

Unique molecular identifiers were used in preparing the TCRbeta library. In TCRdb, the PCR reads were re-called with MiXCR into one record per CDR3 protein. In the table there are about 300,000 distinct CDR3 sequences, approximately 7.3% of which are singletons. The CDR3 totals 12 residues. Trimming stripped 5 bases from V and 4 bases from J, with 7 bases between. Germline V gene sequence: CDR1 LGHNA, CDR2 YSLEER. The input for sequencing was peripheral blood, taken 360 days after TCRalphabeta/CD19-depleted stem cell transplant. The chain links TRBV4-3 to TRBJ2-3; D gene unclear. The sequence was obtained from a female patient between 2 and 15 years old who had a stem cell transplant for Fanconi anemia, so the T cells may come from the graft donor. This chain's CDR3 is CASSKGPDTQYF. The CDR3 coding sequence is TGCGCCAGCAGCAAGGGCCCAGATACGCAGTATTTT.